This T cell receptor (beta chain) was profiled in a study of blood T cell repertoires in COVID-19. Study information: The study drew acute and convalescent COVID-19 samples from the United States, Italy and Spain. T cells, B-cell-depleted T cells, or PBMCs provided the cDNA or gDNA that served as material.

In the study's own analysis: Amplification of reference gene primers was used by the study to estimate nucleated cell counts. Data came from immunoSEQ multiplex PCR; TCRdb stores just in-frame clones and leaves some out. V, J and clone size reflect that table, while D and trimming were determined from the DNA. The table includes around 150,000 clones, about 85% detected once. CDR3 length: 14 residues. The germline V gene encodes CDR1 ENHRY and CDR2 SYGVKD. V was pared by 6 bases and J by 4 bases, with 5 bases of the junction left unmatched. This clone was seen only a few times. This TCR derives from a human donor with acute or convalescent COVID-19. The donor label of this sample is uncertain. Input material: peripheral blood. The gene calls are TRBV10-3 and TRBJ1-2; TRBD1 aligns across 10 bases. CDR3 sequence reads: CAISVTGGAYGYTF. In DNA, the CDR3 is TGTGCCATCAGCGTGACAGGGGGCGCCTATGGCTACACCTTC.